This T cell receptor (beta chain) derives from a study of blood T cell repertoires in COVID-19. The wider study: From the United States, Italy and Spain came samples of acute and convalescent COVID-19. In each case, the material was cDNA or gDNA derived from T cells, B-cell-depleted T cells, or PBMCs.

Assay used: immunoSEQ multiplex PCR; TCRdb lists only in-frame clones, some missing. The data hold approximately 120,000 clones, with around 83% observed a single time. Deletions cut 0 bases from V and 5 bases from J, with 16 bases between. Per germline, CDR1 LGHDT and CDR2 YNNKEL (reference sequence). CDR3 size: 16 residues. The receptor was derived from an elderly man with active or convalescent COVID-19. The chain uses TRBV3-1 (or the pseudogene TRBV3-2) and TRBJ1-1; D may be TRBD1 (6 bases). The sequencing sample was made of peripheral blood. The CDR3 loop reads CASSQEYTGLGTEAFF. In DNA form, the CDR3 reads TGTGCCAGCAGCCAAGAATACACAGGGCTGGGGACTGAAGCTTTCTTT.